This is a list of T cell receptor beta chains from one sample in a study of cytomegalovirus exposure and HLA in healthy donors. The protocol was immunoSEQ multiplex PCR, while the TCRdb copy is restricted to in-frame clones and leaves out a portion. The repertoire holds some 170,000 clones, with around nine tenths as singletons. Sequences were obtained from PBMCs. The receptors were sampled from a woman aged 25 to 39 in good health and CMV-seronegative. The CDR3 runs from the conserved cysteine through the conserved F or W. Fields, in order: D gene, clone size, J gene, V gene, CDR3 DNA, CDR3 protein. The D gene is left open where the match is weak. Only some rows state a clone size, as once, few, many or a class for expanded clones.

d_call: .
clone_size: .
j_call: TRBJ1-2
v_call: TRBV7-9
cdr3_nt: TGTGCCAGCAGCTTATCCACAAAGACAGGCTTCTATGGCTACACCTTC
cdr3_aa: CASSLSTKTGFYGYTF

d_call: TRBD1
clone_size: .
j_call: TRBJ2-1
v_call: TRBV6-1
cdr3_nt: TGTGCCAGCAGTGAGGGACAGAGCTCCTACAATGAGCAGTTCTTC
cdr3_aa: CASSEGQSSYNEQFF

d_call: .
clone_size: few
j_call: TRBJ1-1
v_call: TRBV5-6
cdr3_nt: TGTGCCAGCACCATGGGGCCCCAGGGGATAGGGATGAACACTGAAGCTTTCTTT
cdr3_aa: CASTMGPQGIGMNTEAFF

d_call: TRBD1
clone_size: .
j_call: TRBJ2-2
v_call: TRBV2
cdr3_nt: TGTGCCAGCAGGAGGACAGGGGGCGAAACCGGGGAGCTGTTTTTT
cdr3_aa: CASRRTGGETGELFF

d_call: .
clone_size: .
j_call: TRBJ2-3
v_call: TRBV7-9
cdr3_nt: TGTGCCAGCAGCTCCCTAGCCAACCCGAGCACAGATACGCAGTATTTT
cdr3_aa: CASSSLANPSTDTQYF

d_call: TRBD2
clone_size: .
j_call: TRBJ2-5
v_call: TRBV18
cdr3_nt: TGTGCCAGCTCACCACCGGAGCGGGGGAGCCAAGAGACCCAGTACTTC
cdr3_aa: CASSPPERGSQETQYF

d_call: .
clone_size: .
j_call: TRBJ1-5
v_call: TRBV10-2
cdr3_nt: TGCGCCAGCAGAGGACAGAGCAATCAGCCCCAGCATTTT
cdr3_aa: CASRGQSNQPQHF

d_call: .
clone_size: .
j_call: TRBJ1-2
v_call: TRBV28
cdr3_nt: TGTGCCAGCAGTCGGGGGAGGGATAACTATGGCTACACCTTC
cdr3_aa: CASSRGRDNYGYTF

d_call: TRBD1
clone_size: .
j_call: TRBJ2-3
v_call: TRBV6-1
cdr3_nt: TGTGCCAGCAGTAAGGGACAGGGGAGCCCAGATACGCAGTATTTT
cdr3_aa: CASSKGQGSPDTQYF

d_call: .
clone_size: .
j_call: TRBJ1-2
v_call: TRBV5-5
cdr3_nt: TGTGCCAGCAGCGTGGGTCGTGTTGGGCATGGCTACACCTTC
cdr3_aa: CASSVGRVGHGYTF

d_call: TRBD1
clone_size: .
j_call: TRBJ2-6
v_call: TRBV10-1
cdr3_nt: TGCGCCAGCAGTTCGTTTACAGGGGGCTCTGGGGCCAACGTCCTGACTTTC
cdr3_aa: CASSSFTGGSGANVLTF

d_call: TRBD1
clone_size: .
j_call: TRBJ1-1
v_call: TRBV7-8
cdr3_nt: TGTGCCAGCAGCCCGACAGGGCTGCAGACTGAAGCTTTCTTT
cdr3_aa: CASSPTGLQTEAFF

d_call: .
clone_size: once
j_call: TRBJ2-3
v_call: TRBV1
cdr3_nt: TGCACCAGCAGCCGAACTAGCGGGGGGATAAGCACAGATACGCAGTATTTT
cdr3_aa: CTSSRTSGGISTDTQYF

d_call: TRBD1
clone_size: .
j_call: TRBJ1-6
v_call: TRBV5-4
cdr3_nt: TGTGCCAGCAGCCAAGATATAAACAGGGGTAGTTCACCCCTCCACTTT
cdr3_aa: CASSQDINRGSSPLHF

d_call: TRBD1
clone_size: once
j_call: TRBJ2-7
v_call: TRBV5-1
cdr3_nt: TGCGCCAGCAGTCGACAGGGCTACGAGCAGTACTTC
cdr3_aa: CASSRQGYEQYF

d_call: .
clone_size: .
j_call: TRBJ1-1
v_call: TRBV27
cdr3_nt: TGTGCCAGCAGTCCAGGGTCCCCAGACACTGAAGCTTTCTTT
cdr3_aa: CASSPGSPDTEAFF

d_call: .
clone_size: .
j_call: TRBJ2-2
v_call: TRBV5-1
cdr3_nt: TGCGCCAGCAGCTTGGAACTGTCCGGGGAGCTGTTTTTT
cdr3_aa: CASSLELSGELFF

d_call: .
clone_size: .
j_call: TRBJ2-7
v_call: TRBV5-4
cdr3_nt: TGTGCCAGCAGCTTGACAGGGACTACCTACGAGCAGTACTTC
cdr3_aa: CASSLTGTTYEQYF

d_call: TRBD2
clone_size: .
j_call: TRBJ2-3
v_call: TRBV9
cdr3_nt: TGTGCCAGCAGCGCCGGGGTGGGGGGGGATACGCAGTATTTT
cdr3_aa: CASSAGVGGDTQYF

d_call: .
clone_size: .
j_call: TRBJ2-3
v_call: TRBV5-8
cdr3_nt: TGTGCCAGCAATCCTACAGGGTTTTTAGCAGATACGCAGTATTTT
cdr3_aa: CASNPTGFLADTQYF

d_call: TRBD2
clone_size: .
j_call: TRBJ2-7
v_call: TRBV4-1
cdr3_nt: TGCGCCAGCAGCCAACGTCGGACTAGCGGGGCCTTTGAGGACGAGCAGTACTTC
cdr3_aa: CASSQRRTSGAFEDEQYF

d_call: TRBD1
clone_size: .
j_call: TRBJ1-2
v_call: TRBV4-1
cdr3_nt: TGCGCCAGCAGCCAAGGGGGGACAGATGGCTACACCTTC
cdr3_aa: CASSQGGTDGYTF

d_call: .
clone_size: .
j_call: TRBJ2-7
v_call: TRBV19
cdr3_nt: TGTGCCAGTAGTATCGGCAGGGGTGTCTACGAGCAGTACTTC
cdr3_aa: CASSIGRGVYEQYF

d_call: TRBD1
clone_size: .
j_call: TRBJ2-7
v_call: TRBV7-9
cdr3_nt: TGTGCCAGCAGCTTAGTGGACAGGGTAGACGAGCAGTACTTC
cdr3_aa: CASSLVDRVDEQYF

d_call: TRBD1
clone_size: .
j_call: TRBJ1-2
v_call: TRBV5-1
cdr3_nt: TGCGCCAGCAGCGGGACAGGGGGCGAGTACAACTATGGCTACACCTTC
cdr3_aa: CASSGTGGEYNYGYTF

d_call: TRBD2
clone_size: .
j_call: TRBJ2-1
v_call: TRBV5-1
cdr3_nt: TGCGCCAGCAGCTTGAGTGCCGGGGGGGCCAACTACAATGAGCAGTTCTTC
cdr3_aa: CASSLSAGGANYNEQFF

d_call: .
clone_size: .
j_call: TRBJ1-5
v_call: TRBV18
cdr3_nt: TGTGCCAGTCTCGACAGCAATAGCAATCAGCCCCAGCATTTT
cdr3_aa: CASLDSNSNQPQHF

d_call: .
clone_size: .
j_call: TRBJ2-1
v_call: TRBV14
cdr3_nt: TGTGCCAGCAGTACAAGAACTGGGGCCGACAATGAGCAGTTCTTC
cdr3_aa: CASSTRTGADNEQFF

d_call: TRBD2
clone_size: .
j_call: TRBJ2-3
v_call: TRBV11-2
cdr3_nt: TGTGCCAGCAGCTACGCGGGGGGGTTCACAGATACGCAGTATTTT
cdr3_aa: CASSYAGGFTDTQYF

d_call: .
clone_size: .
j_call: TRBJ1-1
v_call: TRBV5-6
cdr3_nt: TGTGCCAGCAGCTTGGGGGGGGGCGGCACTGAAGCTTTCTTT
cdr3_aa: CASSLGGGGTEAFF